These 14 T cell receptor beta chains originate from one sample sequenced in a study of OX40 agonist ivuxolimab in advanced cancers. Sequenced by immunoSEQ multiplex PCR; TCRdb stores in-frame clones only, minus some. Of about 33,000 clones in the sample, 70% to 85% are singletons; the top ten hold approximately 21%. The sample in question was CD4+ or CD8+ T cells sorted from blood, obtained in a trial of the OX40 agonist ivuxolimab. The receptor source for this set is an adult with an advanced solid tumor such as melanoma, head and neck, liver or kidney cancer.

The chain employs TRBV7-6 and TRBJ2-1; 9 positions agree with TRBD2. Germline CDR1 reads SGHVS; CDR2 reads FNYEAQ. J lost 7 bases, V lost 1 base, and 8 bases had no gene match. The CDR3 is made up of 16 amino acids. CDR3 in amino acids: CASSLVPAGGVNEQFF. The CDR3 DNA reads as TGTGCCAGCAGCTTAGTACCAGCGGGAGGAGTGAATGAGCAGTTCTTC.

The chain carries TRBV28 and TRBJ2-7; possible D gene TRBD2, 6 bases. Germline V gene data show CDR1 as MDHEN and CDR2 as SYDVKM. V was shortened by 5 bases and J by 3 bases, with 14 bases between the two germline ends. CDR3 size: 14 residues. The CDR3 sequence: CASSRTGTLYEQYF. Here the CDR3 DNA reads TGTGCCAGCAGTAGAACCGGGACTCTCTACGAGCAGTACTTC.

The rearrangement links TRBV4-1 to TRBJ1-1; 8 nucleotides align to TRBD1. Germline lookup yields CDR1 MGHRA and CDR2 YSYEKL. CDR3 length: 15 residues. V was pared by 0 bases and J by 6 bases, with 6 bases of the junction left unmatched. CDR3 residues: CASSQEDREISEAFF. The CDR3 coding sequence is TGCGCCAGCAGCCAAGAGGACAGGGAGATTTCTGAAGCTTTCTTT.

The rearrangement uses TRBV28 and TRBJ2-3; 10 bases align to TRBD1. The CDR3 has 16 amino acids. After removal of 2 bases from V and 2 bases from J, the junction contained 4 bases not matched to a gene. Germline V CDR1 and CDR2: MDHEN, SYDVKM. The CDR3 sequence is CASSLDRGHNTDTQYF. The CDR3 DNA reads as TGTGCCAGCAGTTTAGACAGGGGGCACAACACAGATACGCAGTATTTT.

This clone was seen a few times. The chain has TRBV7-6 and TRBJ2-2; maybe TRBD2 (5 bases). The ends were cut back, 8 bases at V and 4 bases at J, with 14 bases in the middle. Germline CDR1 and CDR2: SGHVS and FNYEAQ. The CDR3 consists of 14 residues. CDR3 in amino acids: CASVAGPVTGELFF. The CDR3 coding sequence is TGTGCCAGCGTTGCGGGCCCTGTCACCGGGGAGCTGTTTTTT.

This chain connects TRBV13 to TRBJ1-4; 8 bases fit TRBD1. Trimming took 5 bases from V and 8 from J; bases not matched to a gene: 4. The germline V gene encodes CDR1 PRHDT and CDR2 FYEKMQ (reference sequence). The CDR3 is made up of 13 amino acids. The CDR3 region is CASSGTGSEKLFF. Written as DNA, the CDR3 is TGTGCCAGCAGCGGGACAGGATCGGAAAAACTGTTTTTT.

This chain links TRBV9 with TRBJ1-3; possible D gene TRBD1, 5 bases. V gave up 3 bases and J gave up 3 bases, with 13 bases separating them. Germline V lookup: CDR1 SGDLS, CDR2 YYNGEE. The CDR3 spans 15 residues. The CDR3 loop reads CASSAGGGNGNTIYF. In nucleotides, the CDR3 is TGTGCCAGCAGCGCTGGGGGGGGAAATGGAAACACCATATATTTT.

The chain combines TRBV7-8 with TRBJ2-1, with 8 bases that match TRBD2. Trimming cost V 1 base and J 4 bases; bases outside gene matches: 6. The CDR3 contains 16 residues. Germline assignment: CDR1 SGHVS and CDR2 FQNEAQ. In nucleotides, the CDR3 is TGTGCCAGCAGCTTAGGAATAGCGGGGCCATACAATGAGCAGTTCTTC. It is translated as CASSLGIAGPYNEQFF.

J is TRBJ2-1 and V is TRBV6-4; 10 nucleotides match TRBD2. The CDR3 is 15 residues long. The germline V gene has CDR1 MRHNA and CDR2 SNTAGT. The trim removed 2 bases at V and 3 bases at J, leaving 1 base unmatched. CDR3 sequence: CASSDTSGDYNEQFF. CDR3 nucleotides: TGTGCCAGCAGTGACACTAGCGGGGACTACAATGAGCAGTTCTTC.

This rearrangement joins TRBV4-2 to TRBJ2-2; D perhaps matches TRBD2 (6 bases). With 0 bases removed from V and 3 bases from J, the gap between germline ends came to 14 bases. The CDR3 consists of 17 residues. Germline CDR1 reads LGHNA; CDR2 reads YNFKEQ. CDR3 residues: CASSQDVLREDTGELFF. The CDR3 coding sequence is TGTGCCAGCAGCCAAGATGTCCTGAGGGAGGACACCGGGGAGCTGTTTTTT.

In DNA form, the CDR3 reads TGTGCCAGCAGTGAAGACCAGGGGGCCTATGGCTACACCTTC. This translates into CASSEDQGAYGYTF. This chain uses TRBV6-5 with TRBJ1-2; 8 bases agree with TRBD1. Per the germline V gene, CDR1 is MNHEY and CDR2 is SVGAGI. V lost 5 bases, J lost 4 bases, and 6 bases stayed unmatched. The CDR3 extends over 14 amino acids.

The chain links TRBV5-5 to TRBJ1-2, with a tentative D call TRBD1 (5 bases). Trimming removed 1 base from V and 5 bases from J, with 18 bases in between. Germline V gene lookup returns CDR1 SGHKS and CDR2 YYEKEE (reference sequence). This CDR3 has 16 residues. The CDR3 sequence: CASSLNSGVSGYGYTF. The CDR3 DNA follows: TGTGCCAGCAGCTTGAATTCGGGGGTGTCGGGGTATGGCTACACCTTC.

CDR3 sequence reads: CASTLDRGSNQPQHF. The CDR3 bases are TGTGCCAGCACCCTGGACAGGGGTAGCAATCAGCCCCAGCATTTT. This rearrangement joins TRBV28 to TRBJ1-5; 9 nucleotides agree with TRBD1. With 7 bases clipped from V and 0 bases from J, the junction kept 4 bases outside the gene matches. The CDR3 runs 15 residues. Germline CDR1 MDHEN, CDR2 SYDVKM.

This chain joins TRBV9 and TRBJ2-1, with 7 bases identical to TRBD2. The germline V gene encodes CDR1 SGDLS and CDR2 YYNGEE. The CDR3 is 15 residues long. The V segment lost 2 bases and the J segment 2 bases; nucleotides outside the gene matches: 4. As DNA, the CDR3 is TGTGCCAGCAGCGTCTGGGGGGGGACCTACAATGAGCAGTTCTTC. This codes for CASSVWGGTYNEQFF.